This T cell receptor (beta chain) was identified in a study of blood T cell repertoires in COVID-19 (dated by TCRdb to about 2020). Background for the entire study: Collaborator samples came from the United States, Italy and Spain and covered acute and convalescent phases of COVID-19. The prospective study material was composed of cDNA or gDNA derived from T cells, B-cell-depleted T cells, or PBMCs. Deeply sampled blood TCRbeta repertoires from subjects exposed to, actively infected with, or recovered from COVID-19 were included in the dataset. A freely available public database, intended as a resource for researchers studying the immune response to SARS-CoV-2, is where the repertoires were released. Samples were obtained from the ongoing ImmuneRACE study (first 160 participants) and from over a thousand subjects provided by 6 global collaborators. The sample metadata nearly always contained a de-identified subject ID, COVID-19 status, age in years and sex. HLA class I and class II types, where available, came from metadata supplied by the sample provider rather than from assay-based typing. Study-level results and caveats: The amount of clinical and demographic metadata varied by source and participant and was provided uncurated.

Note on this clone: Its antigen is not yet known. The input lacks base qualities; no much larger clone sits a single base away.

Participants in the prospective study were enrolled through a virtual design, were aged about 18 to 100 years, and lived in under 25 United States geographic areas. In the prospective study, cohorts were assigned on the basis of participant-reported clinical history obtained from a screening survey and a study questionnaire. ImmuneRACE Cohort 3 recovered participants were defined by two consecutive negative NP/OP PCR tests, healthcare professional clearance, or symptom resolution. In the prospective study, mobile phlebotomists collected whole blood, serum and a nasopharyngeal or oropharyngeal swab from each participant. Prospective study participants could optionally give additional blood draws and questionnaires over an approximately two-month period. Before DNA extraction, blood samples from the prospective study were shipped at room temperature or frozen. TCRbeta CDR3 regions were amplified from genomic DNA by means of the immunoSEQ Assay, a bias-controlled multiplex PCR. For the original study's pipeline: Nucleated cell counts per sample were estimated from amplification of reference gene primers within the assay. To quantify the absolute abundance of each unique TCRbeta CDR3 rearrangement, sequence reads were collapsed and filtered. Productive Simpson clonality was computed per sample as the square root of Simpson's diversity index over productive rearrangements. TCRdb holds this immuneACCESS table with in-frame rearrangements only. Some clones are missing; in checked studies, unresolved V genes explain under half, and the rest has no known cause. The DNA was the basis for D and trimming; V, J and clone size are from that table. This sample comprises roughly 250,000 clones, around 91% of them detected only once. The top ten hold 2.4% of the sample.

The TCR sequence derives from a woman aged 18-29 years who had recovered from COVID-19. The sequenced material came from PBMCs or T cells enriched from blood (not recorded which).

The DNA sequence reads TGTGCCAGCAGCTCTAGCGGGGGGGCCGTTGAGACCCAGTACTTC. Its translation reads: CASSSSGGAVETQYF. Here the chain combines TRBV3-1 (or the pseudogene TRBV3-2) and TRBJ2-5, and TRBD2 matches 12 of the central bases. Clipping removes 5 bases from V and 5 bases from J, with 6 as the unmatched junction base count. CDR1 and CDR2 were assigned from the germline V gene (reference sequence) as LGHDT and YNNKEL. Measured from the cysteine to the phenylalanine, the CDR3 is 15 residues long. The read is trimmed to its CDR3 DNA, 45 bases read in frame from base 1.